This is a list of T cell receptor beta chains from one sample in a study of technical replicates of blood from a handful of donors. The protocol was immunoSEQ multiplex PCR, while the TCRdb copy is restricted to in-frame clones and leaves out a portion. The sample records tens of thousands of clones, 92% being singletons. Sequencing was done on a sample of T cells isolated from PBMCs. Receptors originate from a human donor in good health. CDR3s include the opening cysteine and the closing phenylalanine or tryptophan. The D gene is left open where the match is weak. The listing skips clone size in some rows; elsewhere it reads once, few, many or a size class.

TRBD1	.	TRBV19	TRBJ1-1	CASSTGTGPEAFF	TGTGCCAGTAGTACAGGGACAGGGCCTGAAGCTTTCTTT
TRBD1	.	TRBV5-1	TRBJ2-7	CASSFPRTGGGQYF	TGCGCCAGCAGCTTCCCCCGGACAGGGGGAGGGCAGTACTTC
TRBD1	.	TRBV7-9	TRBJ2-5	CASSTGTGLQTQYF	TGTGCCAGCAGCACCGGGACAGGACTCCAGACCCAGTACTTC
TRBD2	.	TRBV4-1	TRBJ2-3	CASSQARTGLAGGRDTQYF	TGCGCCAGCAGCCAAGCTCGGACGGGGCTAGCGGGGGGTAGAGATACGCAGTATTTT
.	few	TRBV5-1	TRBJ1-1	CASSPQGNTEAFF	TGCGCCAGCAGCCCTCAGGGGAACACTGAAGCTTTCTTT
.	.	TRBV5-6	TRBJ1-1	CASSLAATSQGRSTEAFF	TGTGCCAGCAGCTTGGCAGCAACCAGCCAGGGTCGGAGCACTGAAGCTTTCTTT
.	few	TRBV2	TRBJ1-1	CASSQETVGTEAFF	TGTGCCAGCAGTCAAGAGACAGTAGGCACTGAAGCTTTCTTT
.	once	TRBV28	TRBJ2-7	CASSPHGSEQYF	TGTGCCAGCAGTCCGCACGGTAGCGAGCAGTACTTC
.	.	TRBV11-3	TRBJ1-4	CASSNPGPLGKLFF	TGTGCCAGCAGCAACCCTGGTCCCCTCGGAAAACTGTTTTTT
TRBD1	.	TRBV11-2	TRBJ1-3	CASSSDRVSGNTIYF	TGTGCCAGCAGCTCCGACAGGGTCTCTGGAAACACCATATATTTT
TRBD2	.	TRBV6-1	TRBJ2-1	CASSGRTRIAYNEQFF	TGTGCCAGCAGTGGGAGGACTAGGATCGCCTACAATGAGCAGTTCTTC
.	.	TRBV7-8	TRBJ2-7	CASSWLQGHEQYF	TGTGCCAGCAGCTGGTTGCAGGGGCACGAGCAGTACTTC
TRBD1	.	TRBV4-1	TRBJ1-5	CASNLRTGEINQPQHF	TGCGCCAGCAACCTGAGGACAGGAGAGATCAATCAGCCCCAGCATTTT
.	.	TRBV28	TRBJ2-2	CASSPGNAGELFF	TGTGCCAGCAGCCCCGGGAACGCCGGGGAGCTGTTTTTT
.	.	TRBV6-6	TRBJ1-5	CASQAFLNDQPQHF	TGTGCCAGCCAGGCCTTCTTGAATGATCAGCCCCAGCATTTT
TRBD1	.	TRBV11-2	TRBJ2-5	CASSRQGQETQYF	TGTGCCAGCAGTAGACAGGGGCAAGAGACCCAGTACTTC
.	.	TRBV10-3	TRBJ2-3	CAISGRQDTQYF	TGTGCCATCAGTGGGAGGCAGGATACGCAGTATTTT
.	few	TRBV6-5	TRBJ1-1	CASSYGPGLEAFF	TGTGCCAGCAGTTACGGTCCGGGACTTGAAGCTTTCTTT
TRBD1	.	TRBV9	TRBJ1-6	CASSVPGGPNSPLHF	TGTGCCAGCAGCGTACCAGGGGGACCGAATTCACCCCTCCACTTT
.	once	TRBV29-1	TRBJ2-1	CSAMPAESSINEQFF	TGCAGCGCCATGCCGGCGGAAAGTAGCATAAATGAGCAGTTCTTC
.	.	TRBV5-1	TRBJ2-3	CASSLGWSPPTDTQYF	TGCGCCAGCAGCTTGGGGTGGAGTCCTCCCACAGATACGCAGTATTTT
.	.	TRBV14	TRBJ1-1	CASSAYIGGATEAFF	TGTGCCAGCAGCGCCTATATCGGGGGGGCCACTGAAGCTTTCTTT
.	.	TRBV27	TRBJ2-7	CASSEVRGWGEQYF	TGTGCCAGCAGCGAGGTCAGGGGCTGGGGCGAGCAGTACTTC